The rows below give T cell receptor beta chains drawn from one sample of a study of blood T cell repertoires in COVID-19. TCRdb's copy holds only in-frame clones and misses some; the assay was immunoSEQ multiplex PCR. Altogether about 140,000 clones are present, roughly 85% being singletons, with the ten largest covering less than 3%. The sample comprised peripheral blood. The receptors stem from a man aged 45-65 years with acute or convalescent COVID-19. Each CDR3 is given with its conserved first and last residue. The order of the fields is CDR3 length, V gene, J gene, CDR3 protein.

>16|TRBV7-8|TRBJ1-2
CASSLVQGQGARGYTF
>16|TRBV13|TRBJ2-1
CASSDRGEGGLNEQFF
>15|TRBV7-9|TRBJ2-5
CASSPGTSGQETQYF
>13|TRBV14|TRBJ1-1
CASSQDELSEAFF
>14|TRBV3-1/TRBV3-2|TRBJ1-2
CASSLSETNYGYTF
>15|TRBV9|TRBJ2-1
CASSVVAGEGNEQFF
>15|TRBV9|TRBJ2-1
CASSVGVAGGNEQFF
>14|TRBV4-1|TRBJ1-1
CASSQDNRGTEAFF
>14|TRBV5-1|TRBJ2-7
CASSPQQGTYEQYF
>17|TRBV18|TRBJ1-3
CASSSAIPRAEGNTIYF
>14|TRBV7-9|TRBJ2-5
CASSLGHLQETQYF
>14|TRBV7-9|TRBJ2-7
CASSAPGTDYEQYF
>17|TRBV9|TRBJ1-3
CASSVSDYRASGNTIYF
>16|TRBV25-1|TRBJ2-3
CASSASGSRGTDTQYF
>16|TRBV9|TRBJ1-6
CASSGPTGLLNSPLHF
>15|TRBV6-1|TRBJ1-5
CASSEGSLGGQPQHF
>13|TRBV3-1/TRBV3-2|TRBJ2-7
CASSQGASYEQYF
>15|TRBV27|TRBJ1-2
CASSFSAPQVYGYTF
>15|TRBV6-2/TRBV6-3|TRBJ2-1
CASSFRGPYPNEQFF
>15|TRBV5-1|TRBJ2-3
CASSFTGESTDTQYF
>13|TRBV12-3/TRBV12-4|TRBJ1-1
CASSPEGHTEAFF
>13|TRBV5-4|TRBJ1-1
CASSSQINTEAFF
>14|TRBV18|TRBJ2-1
CASSPTGTSNEQFF
>15|TRBV10-2|TRBJ2-1
CASTHGQGRRNEQFF
>14|TRBV7-2|TRBJ2-1
CASSFGGRWNEQFF
>14|TRBV7-8|TRBJ2-7
CASSEWDYAGEQYF
>15|TRBV4-1|TRBJ1-4
CASSQVRVGFEKLFF
>15|TRBV4-2|TRBJ1-1
CASSQQTGTGTVTFF
>16|TRBV23-1|TRBJ1-2
CASIQDRGGESYGYTF
>15|TRBV6-5|TRBJ1-1
CASSLVGQGNTEAFF
>16|TRBV5-1|TRBJ2-3
CASSLGTGGGADTQYF
>16|TRBV7-3|TRBJ2-7
CASSPRGGQGAYEQYF
>14|TRBV7-9|TRBJ2-7
CASSFQQGAVEQYF
>17|TRBV19|TRBJ2-3
CASSRASGSRSTDTQYF
>15|TRBV27|TRBJ1-2
CASSFKGGAPNGYTF
>18|TRBV4-1|TRBJ1-6
CASSQVNWTPGDNSPLHF
>16|TRBV4-2|TRBJ1-1
CASSQDRAPPNTEAFF